This is a list of T cell receptor beta chains from one sample in a study of T cell responses to AZD1222 COVID-19 vaccine. Data came from immunoSEQ multiplex PCR; TCRdb stores just in-frame clones and leaves some out. The sample lists about 120,000 clones, roughly 90% seen once, with roughly 3.5% in the top ten. The sample was peripheral blood, taken on day 0 of AZD1222 vaccination. Receptors were obtained from an adult in good health. Each CDR3 is given with its conserved first and last residue. A D gene is named only where the DNA matches it firmly. Size values are once, few and many counts, or a class for expanded clones, and some rows have none.

clone_size: NA; d_call: NA; j_call: TRBJ1-1; cdr3_length: 15; v_call: TRBV6-5; cdr3_nt: TGTGCCAGCAGTTACTCCTGGACCCAGAACACTGAAGCTTTCTTT; cdr3_aa: CASSYSWTQNTEAFF
clone_size: NA; d_call: NA; j_call: TRBJ1-1; cdr3_length: 13; v_call: TRBV5-4; cdr3_nt: TGTGCCAGCAGCCCGTGGAGGGACACTGAAGCTTTCTTT; cdr3_aa: CASSPWRDTEAFF
clone_size: NA; d_call: TRBD2; j_call: TRBJ2-1; cdr3_length: 16; v_call: TRBV5-1; cdr3_nt: TGCGCCAGCAGCCCCGCCGCTAGCGGTGGCAACAATGAGCAGTTCTTC; cdr3_aa: CASSPAASGGNNEQFF
clone_size: NA; d_call: TRBD1; j_call: TRBJ1-1; cdr3_length: 14; v_call: TRBV3-1/TRBV3-2; cdr3_nt: TGTGCCAGCACAGGACAGGTGAGGGGCACTGAAGCTTTCTTT; cdr3_aa: CASTGQVRGTEAFF
clone_size: NA; d_call: NA; j_call: TRBJ1-4; cdr3_length: 15; v_call: TRBV18; cdr3_nt: TGTGCCAGCTCACCAAAGGGGCAGACAAATGAAAAACTGTTTTTT; cdr3_aa: CASSPKGQTNEKLFF
clone_size: NA; d_call: NA; j_call: TRBJ1-2; cdr3_length: 13; v_call: TRBV6-2/TRBV6-3; cdr3_nt: TGTGCCAGCAGTCGGACAGCTGACTATGGCTACACCTTC; cdr3_aa: CASSRTADYGYTF
clone_size: NA; d_call: TRBD1; j_call: TRBJ1-2; cdr3_length: 12; v_call: TRBV5-4; cdr3_nt: TGTGCCAGCAGCTTGGTACAGGGGGGCTACACCTTC; cdr3_aa: CASSLVQGGYTF
clone_size: NA; d_call: TRBD1; j_call: TRBJ1-6; cdr3_length: 15; v_call: TRBV2; cdr3_nt: TGTGCCAGCAGTGCACTACAGGGGGCAAGATCACCCCTCCACTTT; cdr3_aa: CASSALQGARSPLHF
clone_size: NA; d_call: NA; j_call: TRBJ1-2; cdr3_length: 14; v_call: TRBV5-1; cdr3_nt: TGCGCCAGCAGCTTACCCCCGCCAGTCCATGGCTACACCTTC; cdr3_aa: CASSLPPPVHGYTF
clone_size: few; d_call: NA; j_call: TRBJ1-2; cdr3_length: 15; v_call: TRBV5-4; cdr3_nt: TGTGCCAGCAGCGAGAGAACGCTCCCTCTCTATGGCTACACCTTC; cdr3_aa: CASSERTLPLYGYTF
clone_size: NA; d_call: TRBD1; j_call: TRBJ1-5; cdr3_length: 17; v_call: TRBV19; cdr3_nt: TGTGCCAGTAGTATCTTGGGACAGGCTATTAGCAATCAGCCCCAGCATTTT; cdr3_aa: CASSILGQAISNQPQHF
clone_size: NA; d_call: NA; j_call: TRBJ1-1; cdr3_length: 13; v_call: TRBV6-5; cdr3_nt: TGTGCCAGCAGAGGGGCGGCGAACACTGAAGCTTTCTTT; cdr3_aa: CASRGAANTEAFF
clone_size: NA; d_call: TRBD1; j_call: TRBJ1-2; cdr3_length: 11; v_call: TRBV2; cdr3_nt: TGTGCCACCGGACAGGGGTGGGGCTACACCTTC; cdr3_aa: CATGQGWGYTF
clone_size: once; d_call: NA; j_call: TRBJ1-5; cdr3_length: 15; v_call: TRBV9; cdr3_nt: TGTGCCAGCAGCGTAGGGGGCGCTGGGGATCAGCCCCAGCATTTT; cdr3_aa: CASSVGGAGDQPQHF
clone_size: NA; d_call: NA; j_call: TRBJ2-7; cdr3_length: 16; v_call: TRBV27; cdr3_nt: TGTGCCAGCAGTTTAAGGGGCCGCCCTAGCTCCTACGAGCAGTACTTC; cdr3_aa: CASSLRGRPSSYEQYF
clone_size: NA; d_call: TRBD2; j_call: TRBJ2-7; cdr3_length: 15; v_call: TRBV5-1; cdr3_nt: TGCGCCAGCAGCCCCACCGGGACTATCGACTACGAGCAGTACTTC; cdr3_aa: CASSPTGTIDYEQYF
clone_size: NA; d_call: NA; j_call: TRBJ1-2; cdr3_length: 15; v_call: TRBV6-5; cdr3_nt: TGTGCCAGCAGTTACTCCGCCGGCGCGGGCTATGGCTACACCTTC; cdr3_aa: CASSYSAGAGYGYTF
clone_size: once; d_call: NA; j_call: TRBJ1-1; cdr3_length: 14; v_call: TRBV2; cdr3_nt: TGTGCCAGCTCGCGTCAGGGGCTGGACACTGAAGCTTTCTTT; cdr3_aa: CASSRQGLDTEAFF
clone_size: once; d_call: NA; j_call: TRBJ2-1; cdr3_length: 15; v_call: TRBV5-1; cdr3_nt: TGCGCCAGCAGCTTGGAGGGGCACCGCTACAATGAGCAGTTCTTC; cdr3_aa: CASSLEGHRYNEQFF
clone_size: NA; d_call: TRBD2; j_call: TRBJ2-5; cdr3_length: 16; v_call: TRBV9; cdr3_nt: TGTGCCAGCAGCCCGGGACTAGCGGGGGGACAGGAGACCCAGTACTTC; cdr3_aa: CASSPGLAGGQETQYF
clone_size: NA; d_call: TRBD2; j_call: TRBJ2-2; cdr3_length: 18; v_call: TRBV7-9; cdr3_nt: TGTGCCAGCAGCCTCCCTAAGCGGGGGACCTTGAACACCGGGGAGCTGTTTTTT; cdr3_aa: CASSLPKRGTLNTGELFF
clone_size: NA; d_call: TRBD1; j_call: TRBJ1-2; cdr3_length: 13; v_call: TRBV12-3/TRBV12-4; cdr3_nt: TGTGCCAGCAGCCCCAGGGGGTTGTGGGGCTACACCTTC; cdr3_aa: CASSPRGLWGYTF
clone_size: NA; d_call: TRBD1; j_call: TRBJ2-7; cdr3_length: 15; v_call: TRBV9; cdr3_nt: TGTGCCAGCAGCGTAGAGGGGACAGCCAATTACGAGCAGTACTTC; cdr3_aa: CASSVEGTANYEQYF
clone_size: few; d_call: NA; j_call: TRBJ1-2; cdr3_length: 13; v_call: TRBV7-9; cdr3_nt: TGTGCCAGCAGCGTCCCGGGACTAGGGGGCTACACCTTC; cdr3_aa: CASSVPGLGGYTF
clone_size: NA; d_call: TRBD1; j_call: TRBJ2-6; cdr3_length: 19; v_call: TRBV10-3; cdr3_nt: TGTGCCATCAGTGAGAGAACCGGGACAGGGGTCACTGGGGCCAACGTCCTGACTTTC; cdr3_aa: CAISERTGTGVTGANVLTF
clone_size: NA; d_call: NA; j_call: TRBJ1-1; cdr3_length: 15; v_call: TRBV5-4; cdr3_nt: TGTGCCAGCAGCTTGGGGTCCAGGGGCCACACTGAAGCTTTCTTT; cdr3_aa: CASSLGSRGHTEAFF
clone_size: NA; d_call: NA; j_call: TRBJ2-3; cdr3_length: 15; v_call: TRBV19; cdr3_nt: TGTGCCAGTAGTCACCTGGGGGCGGGTACAGATACGCAGTATTTT; cdr3_aa: CASSHLGAGTDTQYF
clone_size: NA; d_call: TRBD2; j_call: TRBJ2-2; cdr3_length: 17; v_call: TRBV10-3; cdr3_nt: TGTGCCATCAGTGAAGCGGCCACTAGCGGGGGCACCGGGGAGCTGTTTTTT; cdr3_aa: CAISEAATSGGTGELFF
clone_size: NA; d_call: NA; j_call: TRBJ2-5; cdr3_length: 12; v_call: TRBV18; cdr3_nt: TGTGCCAGCTCACCGGACCAAGAGACCCAGTACTTC; cdr3_aa: CASSPDQETQYF
clone_size: NA; d_call: NA; j_call: TRBJ1-2; cdr3_length: 16; v_call: TRBV5-6; cdr3_nt: TGTGCCAGCAGCGGCCTGGCAGCCCAATCTAACTATGGCTACACCTTC; cdr3_aa: CASSGLAAQSNYGYTF
clone_size: NA; d_call: NA; j_call: TRBJ1-2; cdr3_length: 16; v_call: TRBV4-2; cdr3_nt: TGTGCCAGCAGCCAAACACTTTCAGGGGATGGGTATGGCTACACCTTC; cdr3_aa: CASSQTLSGDGYGYTF
clone_size: NA; d_call: NA; j_call: TRBJ2-7; cdr3_length: 13; v_call: TRBV6-2/TRBV6-3; cdr3_nt: TGTGCCAGCAGTTACAGGGGGATGGGCGAGCAGTACTTC; cdr3_aa: CASSYRGMGEQYF
clone_size: NA; d_call: NA; j_call: TRBJ1-1; cdr3_length: 13; v_call: TRBV29-1; cdr3_nt: TGCAGCGCCCGATCGCATTTGAACACTGAAGCTTTCTTT; cdr3_aa: CSARSHLNTEAFF
clone_size: NA; d_call: TRBD1; j_call: TRBJ2-2; cdr3_length: 16; v_call: TRBV7-2; cdr3_nt: TGTGCCAGCAGCCCCGGACAGGGAGTCAACACCGGGGAGCTGTTTTTT; cdr3_aa: CASSPGQGVNTGELFF
clone_size: NA; d_call: NA; j_call: TRBJ2-5; cdr3_length: 14; v_call: TRBV5-1; cdr3_nt: TGCGCCAGCAGCTTGCTCGACAGGTCGGAGACCCAGTACTTC; cdr3_aa: CASSLLDRSETQYF
clone_size: NA; d_call: NA; j_call: TRBJ1-5; cdr3_length: 14; v_call: TRBV6-5; cdr3_nt: TGTGCCAGCAGTTATCGGGGGACGGGTCAGCCCCAGCATTTT; cdr3_aa: CASSYRGTGQPQHF
clone_size: few; d_call: NA; j_call: TRBJ1-2; cdr3_length: 12; v_call: TRBV6-1; cdr3_nt: TGTGCCAGCAGTGAATTGGGGTATGGCTACACCTTC; cdr3_aa: CASSELGYGYTF
clone_size: once; d_call: NA; j_call: TRBJ1-1; cdr3_length: 14; v_call: TRBV6-6; cdr3_nt: TGTGCCAGCAGCCCCCGCTGGGGGAACACTGAAGCTTTCTTT; cdr3_aa: CASSPRWGNTEAFF
clone_size: NA; d_call: TRBD1; j_call: TRBJ1-2; cdr3_length: 13; v_call: TRBV7-2; cdr3_nt: TGTGCCAGCAGCCCCGGACAGGCGGGGGGCTACACCTTC; cdr3_aa: CASSPGQAGGYTF
clone_size: once; d_call: NA; j_call: TRBJ1-2; cdr3_length: 16; v_call: TRBV6-2/TRBV6-3; cdr3_nt: TGTGCCAGCAGACCTGTCTGGCAGGGTGTGAACTATGGCTACACCTTC; cdr3_aa: CASRPVWQGVNYGYTF
clone_size: NA; d_call: TRBD1; j_call: TRBJ2-7; cdr3_length: 13; v_call: TRBV5-4; cdr3_nt: TGTGCCAGCAGTCCCCCCCAGGGGGACGAGCAGTACTTC; cdr3_aa: CASSPPQGDEQYF
clone_size: NA; d_call: NA; j_call: TRBJ1-5; cdr3_length: 14; v_call: TRBV7-2; cdr3_nt: TGTGCCAGCAGCCCGAGACATTTCAATCAGCCCCAGCATTTT; cdr3_aa: CASSPRHFNQPQHF
clone_size: NA; d_call: NA; j_call: TRBJ1-2; cdr3_length: 15; v_call: TRBV9; cdr3_nt: TGTGCCAGCAGCGTAGCCCCGGGGGCGGACTATGGCTACACCTTC; cdr3_aa: CASSVAPGADYGYTF
clone_size: NA; d_call: NA; j_call: TRBJ1-1; cdr3_length: 15; v_call: TRBV29-1; cdr3_nt: TGCAGCGTTGCTTCAGGGAACATAGGACACACTGAAGCTTTCTTT; cdr3_aa: CSVASGNIGHTEAFF
clone_size: NA; d_call: NA; j_call: TRBJ1-6; cdr3_length: 14; v_call: TRBV14; cdr3_nt: TGTGCCAGCAGCCTAACTGCATGGAATTCACCCCTCCACTTT; cdr3_aa: CASSLTAWNSPLHF
clone_size: NA; d_call: NA; j_call: TRBJ1-3; cdr3_length: 16; v_call: TRBV6-5; cdr3_nt: TGTGCCAGCAGTTACTCTGGGGATAGCTCTGGAAACACCATATATTTT; cdr3_aa: CASSYSGDSSGNTIYF
clone_size: NA; d_call: NA; j_call: TRBJ1-4; cdr3_length: 17; v_call: TRBV3-1/TRBV3-2; cdr3_nt: TGTGCCAGCAGCAGAGGAAGGGCGGGCACACGTAATGAAAAACTGTTTTTT; cdr3_aa: CASSRGRAGTRNEKLFF
clone_size: once; d_call: NA; j_call: TRBJ1-2; cdr3_length: 16; v_call: TRBV7-9; cdr3_nt: TGTGCCAGCAGCTCATCCCCTACACTTTTCATTTATGGCTACACCTTC; cdr3_aa: CASSSSPTLFIYGYTF
clone_size: once; d_call: NA; j_call: TRBJ1-2; cdr3_length: 17; v_call: TRBV3-1/TRBV3-2; cdr3_nt: TGTGCCAGCAGTCTCGGGGGGGGCGAAATTTTTCCTGTTGGCTACACCTTC; cdr3_aa: CASSLGGGEIFPVGYTF
clone_size: few; d_call: NA; j_call: TRBJ2-2; cdr3_length: 15; v_call: TRBV7-9; cdr3_nt: TGTGCCAGCAGCTTTCCGAGCCTTGCCACCGGGGAGCTGTTTTTT; cdr3_aa: CASSFPSLATGELFF
clone_size: NA; d_call: TRBD1; j_call: TRBJ2-1; cdr3_length: 17; v_call: TRBV5-4; cdr3_nt: TGTGCCAGCAGCTTGGGCTCTGCCGGGACAGGCCCCAATGAGCAGTTCTTC; cdr3_aa: CASSLGSAGTGPNEQFF
clone_size: NA; d_call: TRBD1; j_call: TRBJ2-1; cdr3_length: 12; v_call: TRBV10-2; cdr3_nt: TGCGCCAGCAGGGACAGGGGCAATGAGCAGTTCTTC; cdr3_aa: CASRDRGNEQFF
clone_size: NA; d_call: NA; j_call: TRBJ1-1; cdr3_length: 15; v_call: TRBV5-1; cdr3_nt: TGCGCCAGCAGCTTGGAGGGAGGGAGTACCACTGAAGCTTTCTTT; cdr3_aa: CASSLEGGSTTEAFF
clone_size: NA; d_call: NA; j_call: TRBJ1-4; cdr3_length: 17; v_call: TRBV3-1/TRBV3-2; cdr3_nt: TGTGCCAGCAGCCACAATGAGTACAGGAGGACAAATGAAAAACTGTTTTTT; cdr3_aa: CASSHNEYRRTNEKLFF
clone_size: NA; d_call: TRBD1; j_call: TRBJ1-4; cdr3_length: 13; v_call: TRBV29-1; cdr3_nt: TGCAGCGCAAAACAGGGGGCGGGAGAAAAACTGTTTTTT; cdr3_aa: CSAKQGAGEKLFF
clone_size: once; d_call: NA; j_call: TRBJ1-1; cdr3_length: 14; v_call: TRBV6-5; cdr3_nt: TGTGCCAGCAGCCTCGCGGGGGTTGGCACTGAAGCTTTCTTT; cdr3_aa: CASSLAGVGTEAFF
clone_size: few; d_call: NA; j_call: TRBJ1-1; cdr3_length: 12; v_call: TRBV12-3/TRBV12-4; cdr3_nt: TGTGCCAGCAGTTTCACCGGGACCGAAGCTTTCTTT; cdr3_aa: CASSFTGTEAFF